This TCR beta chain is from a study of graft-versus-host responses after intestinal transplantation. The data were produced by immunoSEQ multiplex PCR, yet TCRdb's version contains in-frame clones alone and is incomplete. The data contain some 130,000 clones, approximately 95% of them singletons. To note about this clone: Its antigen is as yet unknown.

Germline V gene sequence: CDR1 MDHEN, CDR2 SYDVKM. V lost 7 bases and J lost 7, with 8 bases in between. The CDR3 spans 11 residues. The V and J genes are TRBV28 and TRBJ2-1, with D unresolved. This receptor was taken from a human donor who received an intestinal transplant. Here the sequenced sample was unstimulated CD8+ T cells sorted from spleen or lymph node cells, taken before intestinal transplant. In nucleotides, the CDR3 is TGTGCCAGCAACCACGTGAATGAGCAGTTCTTC. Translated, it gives CASNHVNEQFF.